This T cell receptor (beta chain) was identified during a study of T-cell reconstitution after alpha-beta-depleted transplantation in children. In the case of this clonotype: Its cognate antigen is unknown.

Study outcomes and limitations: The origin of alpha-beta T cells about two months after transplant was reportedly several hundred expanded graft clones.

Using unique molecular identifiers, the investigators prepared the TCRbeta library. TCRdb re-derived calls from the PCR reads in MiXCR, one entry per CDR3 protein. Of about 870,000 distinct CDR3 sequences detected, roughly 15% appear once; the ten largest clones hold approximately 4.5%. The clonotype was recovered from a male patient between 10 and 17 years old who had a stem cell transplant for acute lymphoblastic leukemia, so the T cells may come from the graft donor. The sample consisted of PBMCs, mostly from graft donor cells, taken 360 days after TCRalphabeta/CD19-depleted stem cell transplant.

In nucleotides, the CDR3 is TGTGCCAGCAGTTACTCGATGGGGGCCTTAGAAGGGGGCTACACCTTC. It translates to CASSYSMGALEGGYTF. V and J are TRBV6-5 and TRBJ1-2; D is perhaps TRBD1 (6 bases). The V gene lost 0 bases and the J gene lost 8 bases, with 19 bases spanning the gap. The CDR3 is 16 residues long. CDR1 is MNHEY, CDR2 SVGAGI, per germline.